This TCR beta chain was sequenced during a study of shared clonotypes between healthy human individuals. V gave up 3 bases and J gave up 5 bases; unmatched junction bases: 5. The CDR3 totals 16 residues. Germline values: CDR1 ENHRY, CDR2 SYGVKD. Clones were sequenced by immunoSEQ multiplex PCR, and TCRdb holds only the in-frame ones, with some missing. The data show approximately 330,000 clones, about 73% seen once. This TCR derives from a man under 40 in good health. Sequencing was done on a sample of memory CD4+ T cells sorted from blood. Subset in this sample: CD45RA-negative fraction. The chain employs TRBV10-3 and TRBJ2-2, with 11 bases matching TRBD1. This chain's CDR3 is CAISDPDRGRTGELFF. Written as DNA, the CDR3 is TGTGCCATCAGTGATCCGGACAGGGGGCGTACCGGGGAGCTGTTTTTT.